The rows below give T cell receptor beta chains drawn from one sample of a study of Ad26.COV2.S vaccination and SARS-CoV-2 variants. Clones were read by immunoSEQ multiplex PCR, and TCRdb kept only the in-frame ones, dropping some. The sample holds roughly 410,000 clones; 83% are singletons and the top ten take around 7.3%. Specimen: peripheral blood, collected in a trial of Ad26.COV2.S vaccine versus placebo. The receptors were sampled from a person between 18 and 59 years old who received the Ad26.COV2.S COVID-19 vaccine or a placebo. The CDR3 runs from the conserved cysteine through the conserved F or W. A D gene is named only where the DNA matches it firmly. Not every row has a clone size; where given, it reads once, few, many or a size class.

v_call	clone_size	d_call	j_call	cdr3_aa	cdr3_nt
TRBV19	.	.	TRBJ1-2	CASGGYTF	TGTGCCAGTGGGGGCTACACCTTC
TRBV7-9	.	TRBD1	TRBJ2-2	CASSFPGQGTPGELFF	TGTGCCAGCAGCTTTCCGGGACAGGGTACACCCGGGGAGCTGTTTTTT
TRBV5-1	.	.	TRBJ1-2	CASGNGANYGYTF	TGCGCCAGCGGGAACGGTGCTAACTATGGCTACACCTTC
TRBV25-1	.	.	TRBJ2-6	CASSGEFSGANVLTF	TGTGCCAGCAGTGGGGAGTTCTCTGGGGCCAACGTCCTGACTTTC
TRBV2	few	.	TRBJ1-4	CASIRDLGEKLFF	TGTGCCAGCATCCGGGACCTGGGCGAAAAACTGTTTTTT
TRBV20-1	.	.	TRBJ1-3	CSADIGNTIYF	TGCAGTGCTGATATAGGAAACACCATATATTTT
TRBV5-4	.	.	TRBJ1-6	CASSYAQQPPSPLHF	TGTGCCAGCTCCTACGCACAGCAACCACCTTCACCCCTCCACTTT
TRBV7-9	.	.	TRBJ1-1	CASSSSENTEAFF	TGTGCCAGCAGCTCTTCAGAGAACACTGAAGCTTTCTTT
TRBV5-6	.	.	TRBJ2-3	CASSLGVGRTDTQYF	TGTGCCAGCAGCTTGGGGGTGGGGCGCACAGATACGCAGTATTTT
TRBV6-5	.	.	TRBJ1-3	CASSRTEWGNTIYF	TGTGCCAGCAGTCGGACGGAGTGGGGAAACACCATATATTTT
TRBV6-5	.	.	TRBJ1-4	CASSPLGSWEKLFF	TGTGCCAGCAGCCCCCTGGGTTCGTGGGAAAAACTGTTTTTT
TRBV6-5	.	.	TRBJ2-7	CASSYGTGEQYF	TGTGCCAGCAGTTACGGGACTGGCGAGCAGTACTTC
TRBV5-6	.	.	TRBJ2-7	CASSLESQGVGEQYF	TGTGCCAGCAGCTTGGAATCTCAGGGTGTCGGAGAGCAGTACTTC
TRBV7-9	many	.	TRBJ1-1	CASSSPPMNTEAFF	TGTGCCAGCAGCTCCCCACCGATGAACACTGAAGCTTTCTTT
TRBV3-1/TRBV3-2	.	.	TRBJ2-1	CASSQEPHEQFF	TGTGCCAGCAGCCAAGAACCCCATGAGCAGTTCTTC
TRBV30	.	.	TRBJ1-2	CAWSVRYQTQGSNYGYTF	TGTGCCTGGAGTGTACGGTATCAGACCCAGGGTTCTAACTATGGCTACACCTTC
TRBV4-1	once	TRBD2	TRBJ2-5	CASSQLAGDGETQYF	TGCGCCAGCAGCCAGCTAGCGGGAGACGGGGAGACCCAGTACTTC
TRBV6-6	few	TRBD1	TRBJ2-3	CASSHYSPGQGRGSTDTQYF	TGTGCCAGCAGTCATTACAGCCCTGGACAGGGGAGAGGGAGCACAGATACGCAGTATTTT
TRBV19	.	.	TRBJ1-1	CASSGGRGRDTEAFF	TGTGCCAGTAGTGGAGGGCGGGGCCGGGACACTGAAGCTTTCTTT
TRBV27	few	.	TRBJ2-7	CASSFRVSYEQYF	TGTGCCAGCAGTTTCAGGGTGTCATACGAGCAGTACTTC
TRBV30	once	.	TRBJ1-1	CAWSHGRGQTEAFF	TGTGCCTGGAGTCACGGACGGGGCCAGACTGAAGCTTTCTTT
TRBV18	.	.	TRBJ1-2	CASSPPEGNYGYTF	TGTGCCAGCTCACCACCGGAGGGAAACTATGGCTACACCTTC
TRBV7-2	many	.	TRBJ1-2	CASSLDSGRGGYTF	TGTGCCAGCAGCTTAGACTCAGGAAGAGGTGGCTACACCTTC
TRBV6-5	.	.	TRBJ1-2	CATGEGKKGYTF	TGTGCCACGGGGGAGGGGAAAAAAGGCTACACCTTC
TRBV9	.	TRBD1	TRBJ2-2	CASSGTGSVGELFF	TGTGCCAGCAGCGGGACAGGGTCGGTCGGGGAGCTGTTTTTT
TRBV3-1/TRBV3-2	few	.	TRBJ2-7	CASSQYTGFYEQYF	TGTGCCAGCAGCCAGTATACGGGGTTCTACGAGCAGTACTTC
TRBV5-4	few	.	TRBJ2-7	CASSGGRIDYEQYF	TGTGCCAGCAGCGGGGGACGGATAGACTACGAGCAGTACTTC
TRBV18	.	TRBD1	TRBJ2-7	CASSPPTGSEQYF	TGTGCCAGCTCACCACCGACAGGGAGCGAGCAGTACTTC
TRBV5-8	.	.	TRBJ1-1	CASSSTHTEAFF	TGTGCCAGCAGCTCGACTCACACTGAAGCTTTCTTT
TRBV19	.	.	TRBJ2-5	CASSIVRRETQYF	TGTGCCAGTAGTATAGTAAGGAGGGAGACCCAGTACTTC
TRBV5-1	.	TRBD2	TRBJ2-7	CASSLPGGREQYF	TGCGCCAGCAGCTTACCGGGGGGACGCGAGCAGTACTTC
TRBV7-2	.	TRBD1	TRBJ1-2	CASSLGQGYGYTF	TGTGCCAGCAGCTTAGGACAGGGGTATGGCTACACCTTC
TRBV19	.	.	TRBJ1-2	CASSGSQGSGGYTF	TGTGCCAGTAGCGGGTCCCAGGGATCAGGCGGCTACACCTTC
TRBV18	.	.	TRBJ1-5	CASSPANLFNQPQHF	TGTGCCAGCTCACCAGCCAACCTTTTCAATCAGCCCCAGCATTTT
TRBV27	.	TRBD2	TRBJ2-1	CASSRLAGDSSYNEQFF	TGTGCCAGCAGTCGGTTAGCGGGGGACAGTAGCTACAATGAGCAGTTCTTC
TRBV4-1	.	.	TRBJ2-4	CASSQPRKGLAKNIQYF	TGCGCCAGCAGCCAACCGAGGAAGGGGCTAGCCAAAAACATTCAGTACTTC
TRBV3-1/TRBV3-2	.	.	TRBJ2-4	CASSPPPLMDGNIQYF	TGTGCCAGCAGCCCGCCACCTTTGATGGACGGAAACATTCAGTACTTC
TRBV13	few	.	TRBJ2-2	CASSLLGYTGELFF	TGTGCCAGCAGCTTACTCGGGTACACCGGGGAGCTGTTTTTT
TRBV6-5	.	TRBD2	TRBJ2-1	CASSYSGLAGGGEQFF	TGTGCCAGCAGTTACTCGGGACTAGCGGGAGGGGGTGAGCAGTTCTTC
TRBV29-1	.	TRBD1	TRBJ1-2	CSVRKGASIYGYTF	TGCAGCGTTCGAAAGGGGGCGAGTATCTATGGCTACACCTTC
TRBV5-1	.	.	TRBJ2-1	CASSRLASKGEQFF	TGCGCCAGCAGCAGATTAGCGTCTAAGGGTGAGCAGTTCTTC
TRBV10-2	once	.	TRBJ1-1	CASSDQLNTEAFF	TGCGCCAGCAGTGATCAGTTGAACACTGAAGCTTTCTTT
TRBV5-1	.	.	TRBJ2-7	CASSITGLGYEQYF	TGCGCCAGCAGCATCACAGGGTTGGGCTACGAGCAGTACTTC
TRBV11-3	.	TRBD1	TRBJ2-7	CASSSGRGYEQYF	TGTGCCAGCAGTTCGGGCAGGGGGTACGAGCAGTACTTC
TRBV23-1	.	TRBD1	TRBJ1-5	CASSQLRDRRYQPQHF	TGCGCCAGCAGTCAATTGAGGGACAGGAGGTATCAGCCCCAGCATTTT
TRBV5-5	.	.	TRBJ1-3	CASSQQQRRRNTIYF	TGTGCCAGCAGCCAGCAACAACGGCGGAGAAACACCATATATTTT